This entry concerns a single T cell receptor beta chain. The data were taken from a study of blood T cell repertoires in COVID-19. As for the study in general: The analysed material was cDNA or gDNA that came from T cells, B-cell-depleted T cells, or PBMCs.

CDR3 length: 15 residues. Germline CDR1 is MNHEY and CDR2 is SVGEGT. Unmatched junction bases numbered 8, after V lost 4 bases and J lost 9 bases. In the original analysis: The assay estimated nucleated cells by amplifying reference gene primers. The method was immunoSEQ multiplex PCR; TCRdb's version includes in-frame clones alone and lacks a portion of them. That table gives V, J and clone size, and the DNA gave D and trimming. The sample lists 55,000 to 75,000 clones; roughly 80% were seen once. The TCR originated in a man aged 80 or over with COVID-19, enrolled during active disease. This rearrangement joins TRBV6-2 or TRBV6-3 to TRBJ1-6; the match to TRBD1 covers 8 bases. Sample: peripheral blood. CDR3 residues: CASSLVDRVTSPLHF. CDR3 nucleotide sequence: TGTGCCAGCAGTTTGGTGGACAGGGTGACTTCACCCCTCCACTTT.